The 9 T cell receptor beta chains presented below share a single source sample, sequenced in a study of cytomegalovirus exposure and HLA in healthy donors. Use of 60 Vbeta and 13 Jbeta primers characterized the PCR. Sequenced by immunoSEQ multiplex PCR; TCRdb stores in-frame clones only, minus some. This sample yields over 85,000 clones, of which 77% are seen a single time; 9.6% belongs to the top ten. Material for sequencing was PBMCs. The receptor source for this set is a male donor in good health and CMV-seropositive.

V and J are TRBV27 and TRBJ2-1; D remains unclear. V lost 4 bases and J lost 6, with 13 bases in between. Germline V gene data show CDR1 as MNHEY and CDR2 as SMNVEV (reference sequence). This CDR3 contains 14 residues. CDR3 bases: TGTGCCAGCAGTTCGGTCGCGCCCCCCAATGAGCAGTTCTTC. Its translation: CASSSVAPPNEQFF.

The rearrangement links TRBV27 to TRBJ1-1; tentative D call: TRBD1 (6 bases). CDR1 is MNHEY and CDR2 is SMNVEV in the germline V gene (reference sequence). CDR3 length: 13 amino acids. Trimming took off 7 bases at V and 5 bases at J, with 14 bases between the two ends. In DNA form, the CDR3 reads TGTGCCAGCATCCGGGAGGGGGGGACTGAAGCTTTCTTT. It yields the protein CASIREGGTEAFF.

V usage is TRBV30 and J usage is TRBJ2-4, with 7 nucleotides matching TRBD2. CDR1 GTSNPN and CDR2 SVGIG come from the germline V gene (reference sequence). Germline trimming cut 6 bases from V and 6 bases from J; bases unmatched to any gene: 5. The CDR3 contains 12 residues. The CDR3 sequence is CACKPGGNIQYF. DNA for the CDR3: TGTGCCTGCAAGCCGGGGGGAAACATTCAGTACTTC.

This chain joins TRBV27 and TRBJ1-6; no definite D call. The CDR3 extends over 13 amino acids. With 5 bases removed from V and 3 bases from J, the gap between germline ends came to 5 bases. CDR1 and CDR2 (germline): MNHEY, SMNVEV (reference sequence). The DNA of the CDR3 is TGTGCCAGCAGTCTCTACTATAATTCACCCCTCCACTTT. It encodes CASSLYYNSPLHF.

The CDR3 sequence: CASGLASGSYNEQFF. The CDR3, as DNA: TGTGCTAGTGGTTTAGCTAGCGGATCCTACAATGAGCAGTTCTTC. This chain uses TRBV12-5 with TRBJ2-1, with 7 bases lining up with TRBD2. The CDR3 has 15 amino acids. CDR1 and CDR2 (germline): LGHNT, FRNRAP. Unmatched junction bases numbered 3, after V lost 3 bases and J lost 1 base.

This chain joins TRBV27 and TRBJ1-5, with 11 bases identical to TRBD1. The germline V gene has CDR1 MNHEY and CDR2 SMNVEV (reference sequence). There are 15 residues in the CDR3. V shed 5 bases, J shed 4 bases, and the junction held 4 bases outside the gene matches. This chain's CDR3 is CASSMGTGGNQPQHF. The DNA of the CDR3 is TGTGCCAGCAGTATGGGGACAGGGGGTAATCAGCCCCAGCATTTT.

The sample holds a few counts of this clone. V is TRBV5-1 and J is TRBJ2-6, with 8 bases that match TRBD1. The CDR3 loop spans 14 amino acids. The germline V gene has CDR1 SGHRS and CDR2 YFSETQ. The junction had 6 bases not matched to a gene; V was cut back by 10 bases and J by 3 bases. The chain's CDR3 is CAVGQGGGANVLTF. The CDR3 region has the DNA TGCGCCGTCGGACAGGGTGGTGGGGCCAACGTCCTGACTTTC.

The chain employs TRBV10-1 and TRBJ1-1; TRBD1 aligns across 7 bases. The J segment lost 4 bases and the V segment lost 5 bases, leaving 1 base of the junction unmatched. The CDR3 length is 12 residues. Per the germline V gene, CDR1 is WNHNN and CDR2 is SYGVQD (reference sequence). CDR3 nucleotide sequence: TGCGCCAGCAGTTACAGGGGCACTGAAGCTTTCTTT. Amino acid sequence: CASSYRGTEAFF.

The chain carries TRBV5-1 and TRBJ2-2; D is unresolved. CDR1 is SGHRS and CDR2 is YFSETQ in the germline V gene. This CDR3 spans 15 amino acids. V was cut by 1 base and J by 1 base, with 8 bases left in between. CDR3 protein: CASSLNYMNTGELFF. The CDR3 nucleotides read TGCGCCAGCAGCTTGAACTATATGAACACCGGGGAGCTGTTTTTT.